The TCR beta chain described here comes from a study of human T cells and chemical hapten exposure (dated by TCRdb to about 2021). General notes on the study: For sensitization, 2% DPC in acetone was applied to a 2 cm by 2 cm area of upper inner arm skin. Peripheral blood TCR repertoire changes were tracked in vivo in alopecia patients during primary and secondary sensitization to the hapten diphenylcyclopropenone (DPC). Patch testing on the upper back used Finn chambers containing 0.01% DPC, with scoring done after 6 days according to International Contact Dermatitis Research Group standards. Blood samples were taken from patients before sensitization (week 0) and then at 2, 6 and about 24 weeks after DPC sensitization. Twenty-nine alopecia patients provided blood for TCR sequencing at one to four time points (pre-sensitization, 2, 6 and 24 weeks). The mostly female patient cohort included alopecia areata with under or over 50% scalp involvement, alopecia totalis and alopecia universalis. Libraries were pooled for sequencing, and variation in per-sample TCR yields was attributed mainly to small differences in library volumes within the pool. Throughout the study period of roughly five months, patients also received therapeutic DPC doses to the scalp every week.

General findings and caveats noted by the study authors: Repeated subsampling changed both the strength of the expansion versus patch-test correlation and the threshold at which that correlation became significant. A positive correlation was found between the number of PT1 expanded TCRs and patch test score, with significance reached at thresholds 8, 16 and 32 but not 4. DPC sensitization did not change the number of TCRs with a frequency above 1 in 1000, and there was no evidence of changes in global repertoire structure. Compared with pre-sensitization or healthy control sets, expanded TCRs formed significantly more large CDR3 similarity clusters, which is consistent with antigen-driven responses. Because every patient had alopecia, a presumed autoimmune disease, the patients' immune response might differ from that of healthy individuals.

The method was RACE. The listed sequencing device is NextSeq 500. During library preparation, unique molecular identifiers were attached to individual cDNA molecules so that TCRs could be counted quantitatively and reproducibly. For every blood RNA sample, sequencing covered both the TCR alpha and TCR beta chains. In the source study's methods: Samples had a median of approximately 96,000 TCRs, with a range from roughly 23,224 to 700,000. The Decombinator software suite was used to annotate the V, J and CDR3 of the TCR reads. For the PS versus PT1 abundance plots, all samples were subsampled to the same number of TCRs (28,000). Expanded TCRs were defined as absent before sensitization and observed at least eight times at the 2-week time point. TCRdb's own reprocessing of the public reads used fastp at Q25 and MiXCR and kept productive beta chains. Merged by CDR3 protein, the rows form single entries marked with the most common genes and DNA. In this record, the V and J calls reflect TCRdb's handling and not the investigators' own analysis. Across this sample there are about 120,000 distinct CDR3 sequences, with roughly 12% seen only once. The ten largest clones take up over 2% of the sample.

After removal of 4 bases from V and 4 bases from J, the junction retains 4 bases not matched to a gene. Looking up the germline V gene yields CDR1 SGHTA and CDR2 FQGNSA. The cysteine opens and the phenylalanine closes a CDR3 of 13 amino acids. Kept here is only the CDR3 DNA, which spans 39 bases and is read in frame from base 1. This specimen's time point label, interpreted: patch test 3, about 24 weeks after DPC sensitization. The sample's treatment or condition, from its label and the paper: therapeutic diphenylcyclopropenone sensitization with weekly scalp DPC. At each patch-test visit, blood was drawn before the patch test was applied. Eligible patients were aged 18 to 70, diagnosed with alopecia, deemed suitable for DPC therapy, and excluded if pregnant. Total RNA was isolated from unfractionated whole blood collected in Tempus Blood RNA tubes. Note on this clonotype: Its antigen target is currently unknown. One base away there is no much larger clone; base qualities are not given.

The sequencing used whole blood, collected in connection with sensitization to the hapten diphenylcyclopropenone (DPC). Rearrangement joined TRBV7-2 to TRBJ2-7, with 7 junctional bases fitting TRBD1. The clonotype comes from a woman in her forties or fifties with alopecia areata. Some clones in this sample may be carry-over from other donors' samples. The CDR3 region: CASSWDSPYEQYF. The DNA is as follows: TGTGCCAGCAGCTGGGACAGCCCTTACGAGCAGTACTTC. The entire variable domain, with the stretches around the CDR3 drawn from the reference TRBV7-2 and TRBJ2-7 proteins, is GAGVSQSPSNKVTEKGKDVELRCDPISGHTALYWYRQSLGQGLEFLIYFQGNSAPDKSGLPSDRFSAERTGGSVSTLTIQRTQQEDSAVYLCASSWDSPYEQYFGPGTRLTVT.